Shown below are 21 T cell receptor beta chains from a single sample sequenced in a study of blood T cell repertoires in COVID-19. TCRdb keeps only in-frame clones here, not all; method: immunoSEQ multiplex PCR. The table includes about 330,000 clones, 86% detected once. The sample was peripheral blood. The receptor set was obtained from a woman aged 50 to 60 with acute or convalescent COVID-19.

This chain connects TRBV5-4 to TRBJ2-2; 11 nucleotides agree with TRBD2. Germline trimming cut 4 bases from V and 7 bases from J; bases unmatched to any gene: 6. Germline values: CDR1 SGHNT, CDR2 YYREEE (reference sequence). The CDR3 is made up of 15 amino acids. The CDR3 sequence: CASSMTSGMSGELFF. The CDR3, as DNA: TGTGCCAGCAGCATGACTAGCGGGATGAGCGGGGAGCTGTTTTTT. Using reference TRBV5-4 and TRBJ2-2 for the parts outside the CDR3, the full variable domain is ETGVTQSPTHLIKTRGQQVTLRCSSQSGHNTVSWYQQALGQGPQFIFQYYREEENGRGNFPPRFSGLQFPNYSSELNVNALELDDSALYLCASSMTSGMSGELFFGEGSRLTVL.

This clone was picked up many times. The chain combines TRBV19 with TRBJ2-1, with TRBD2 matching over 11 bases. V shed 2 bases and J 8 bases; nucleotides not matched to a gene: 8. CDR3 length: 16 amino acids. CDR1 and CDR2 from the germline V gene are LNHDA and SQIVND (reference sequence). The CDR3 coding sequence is TGTGCCAGTAGTATACGCTCCCTAGCGGGAGGCTATGAGCAGTTCTTC. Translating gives CASSIRSLAGGYEQFF.

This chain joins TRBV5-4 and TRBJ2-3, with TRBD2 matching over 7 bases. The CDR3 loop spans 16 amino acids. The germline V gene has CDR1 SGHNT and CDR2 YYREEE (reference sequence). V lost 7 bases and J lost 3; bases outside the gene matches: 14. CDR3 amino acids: CASLPRAPGGTDTQYF. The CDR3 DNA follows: TGTGCCAGCCTCCCGAGGGCCCCGGGGGGAACAGATACGCAGTATTTT.

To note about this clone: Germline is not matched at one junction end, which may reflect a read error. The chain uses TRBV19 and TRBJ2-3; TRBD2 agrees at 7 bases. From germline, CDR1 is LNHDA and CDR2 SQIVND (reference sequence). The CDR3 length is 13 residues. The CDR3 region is CASPSGPTYTQYF. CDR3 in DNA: TGTGCCAGCCCTAGCGGCCCCACATATACGCAGTATTTT.

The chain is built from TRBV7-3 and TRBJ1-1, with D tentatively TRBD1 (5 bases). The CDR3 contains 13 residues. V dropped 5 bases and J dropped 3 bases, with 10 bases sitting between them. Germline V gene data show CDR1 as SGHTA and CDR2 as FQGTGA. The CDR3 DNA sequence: TGTGCCAGCAGCCCGAAGGGGTACACTGAAGCTTTCTTT. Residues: CASSPKGYTEAFF.

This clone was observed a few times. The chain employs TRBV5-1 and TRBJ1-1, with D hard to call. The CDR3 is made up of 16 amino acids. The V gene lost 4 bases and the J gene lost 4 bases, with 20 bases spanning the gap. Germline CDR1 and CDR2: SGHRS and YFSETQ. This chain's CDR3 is CASSPISRVLSTEAFF. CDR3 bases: TGCGCCAGCAGCCCTATAAGCCGGGTGTTGAGCACTGAAGCTTTCTTT.

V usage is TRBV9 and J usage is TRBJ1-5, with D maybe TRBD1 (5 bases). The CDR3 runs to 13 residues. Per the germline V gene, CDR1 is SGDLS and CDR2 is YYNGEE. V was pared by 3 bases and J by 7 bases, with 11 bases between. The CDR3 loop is CASSGREGQPQHF. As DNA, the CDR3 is TGTGCCAGCAGCGGCAGGGAGGGACAGCCCCAGCATTTT.

CDR3 residues: CASRQRPGTGAETQYF. The DNA for the CDR3 is TGTGCCAGCAGGCAACGACCTGGGACAGGGGCAGAGACCCAGTACTTC. The chain joins TRBV5-8 to TRBJ2-5; 10 bases match TRBD1. The CDR3 consists of 16 residues. With 5 bases clipped from V and 4 bases from J, the junction kept 11 bases outside the gene matches. The germline CDR1 and CDR2 sequences are SGHTS and YDEGEE.

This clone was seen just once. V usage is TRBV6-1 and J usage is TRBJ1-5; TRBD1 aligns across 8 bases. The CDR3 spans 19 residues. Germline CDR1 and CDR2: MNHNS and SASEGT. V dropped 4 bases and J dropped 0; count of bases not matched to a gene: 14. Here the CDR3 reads CASSAPGRTGIYSNQPQHF. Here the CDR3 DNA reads TGTGCCAGCAGTGCCCCGGGTCGGACAGGGATTTATAGCAATCAGCCCCAGCATTTT.

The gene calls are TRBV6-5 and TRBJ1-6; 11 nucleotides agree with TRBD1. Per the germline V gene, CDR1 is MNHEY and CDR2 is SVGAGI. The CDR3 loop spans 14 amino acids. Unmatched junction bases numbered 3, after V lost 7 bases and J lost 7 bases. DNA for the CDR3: TGTGCCAGCACTGGGGACAGGGGGAATTCACCCCTCCACTTT. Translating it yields CASTGDRGNSPLHF.

The CDR3 coding sequence is TGTGCCAGCAGCGCCAGGGGGGAGCAAGAGACCCAGTACTTC. Amino acids: CASSARGEQETQYF. V is TRBV9 and J is TRBJ2-5, with D possibly being TRBD1 (7 bases). CDR3 length: 14 residues. V was cut by 3 bases and J by 2 bases, with 11 bases left in between. In germline, CDR1 is SGDLS, CDR2 YYNGEE.

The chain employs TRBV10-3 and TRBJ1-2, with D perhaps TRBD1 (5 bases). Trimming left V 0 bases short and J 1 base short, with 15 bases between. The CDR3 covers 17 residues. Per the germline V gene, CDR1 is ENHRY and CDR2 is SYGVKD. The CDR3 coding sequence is TGTGCCATCAGTGAGTCCCGTAAGGACACGAATAACTATGGCTACACCTTC. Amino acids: CAISESRKDTNNYGYTF.

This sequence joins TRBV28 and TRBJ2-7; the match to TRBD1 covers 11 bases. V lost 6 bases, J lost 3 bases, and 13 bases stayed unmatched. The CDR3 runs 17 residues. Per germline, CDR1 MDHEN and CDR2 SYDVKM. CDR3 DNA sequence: TGTGCCAGCAGCCCCTCCCTCACCGGGACAGGGGGCTACGAGCAGTACTTC. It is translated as CASSPSLTGTGGYEQYF.

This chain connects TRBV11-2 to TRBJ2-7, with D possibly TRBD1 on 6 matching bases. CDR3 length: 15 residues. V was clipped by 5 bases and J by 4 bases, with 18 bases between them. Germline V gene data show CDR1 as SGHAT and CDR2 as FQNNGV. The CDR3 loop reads CASSTRQQGGYEQYF. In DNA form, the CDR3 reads TGTGCCAGCAGCACCCGACAACAGGGTGGGTACGAGCAGTACTTC.

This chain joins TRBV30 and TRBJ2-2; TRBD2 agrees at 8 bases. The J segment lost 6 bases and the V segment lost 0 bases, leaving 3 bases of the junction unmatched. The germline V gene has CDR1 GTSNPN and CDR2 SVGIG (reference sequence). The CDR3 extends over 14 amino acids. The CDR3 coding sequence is TGTGCCTGGAGTGTACGACTAGCGCCCGGGGAGCTGTTTTTT. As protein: CAWSVRLAPGELFF.

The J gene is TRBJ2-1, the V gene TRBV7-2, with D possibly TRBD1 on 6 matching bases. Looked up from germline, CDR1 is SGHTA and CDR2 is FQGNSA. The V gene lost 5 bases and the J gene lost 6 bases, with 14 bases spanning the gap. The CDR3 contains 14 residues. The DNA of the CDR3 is TGTGCCAGCAGCACCCCCGGGACAAGCAATGAGCAGTTCTTC. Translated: CASSTPGTSNEQFF. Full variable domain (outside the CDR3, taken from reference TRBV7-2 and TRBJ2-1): GAGVSQSPSNKVTEKGKDVELRCDPISGHTALYWYRQSLGQGLEFLIYFQGNSAPDKSGLPSDRFSAERTGGSVSTLTIQRTQQEDSAVYLCASSTPGTSNEQFFGPGTRLTVL.

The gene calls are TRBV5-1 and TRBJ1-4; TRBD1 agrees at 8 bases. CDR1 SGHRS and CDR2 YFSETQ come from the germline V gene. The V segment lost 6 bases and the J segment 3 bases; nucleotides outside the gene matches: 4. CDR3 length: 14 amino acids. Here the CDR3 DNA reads TGCGCCAGCACCCAGACAGGGGCTAATGAAAAACTGTTTTTT. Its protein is CASTQTGANEKLFF. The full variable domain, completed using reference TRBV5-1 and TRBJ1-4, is KAGVTQTPRYLIKTRGQQVTLSCSPISGHRSVSWYQQTPGQGLQFLFEYFSETQRNKGNFPGRFSGRQFSNSRSEMNVSTLELGDSALYLCASTQTGANEKLFFGSGTQLSVL.

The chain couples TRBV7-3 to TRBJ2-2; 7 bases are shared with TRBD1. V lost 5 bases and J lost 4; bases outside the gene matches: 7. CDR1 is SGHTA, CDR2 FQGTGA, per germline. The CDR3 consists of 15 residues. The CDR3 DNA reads TGTGCCAGCAGCATCAACAGGGGCGGCACCGGGGAGCTGTTTTTT. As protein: CASSINRGGTGELFF. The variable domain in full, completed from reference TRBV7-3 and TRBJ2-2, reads GAGVSQTPSNKVTEKGKYVELRCDPISGHTALYWYRQSLGQGPEFLIYFQGTGAADDSGLPNDRFFAVRPEGSVSTLKIQRTERGDSAVYLCASSINRGGTGELFFGEGSRLTVL.

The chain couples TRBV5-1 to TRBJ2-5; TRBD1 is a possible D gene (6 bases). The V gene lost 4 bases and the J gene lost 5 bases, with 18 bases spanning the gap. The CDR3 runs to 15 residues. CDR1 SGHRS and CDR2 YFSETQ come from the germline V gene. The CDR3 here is CASSVTTGTRETQYF. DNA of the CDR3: TGCGCCAGCAGCGTCACTACAGGGACCAGGGAGACCCAGTACTTC.

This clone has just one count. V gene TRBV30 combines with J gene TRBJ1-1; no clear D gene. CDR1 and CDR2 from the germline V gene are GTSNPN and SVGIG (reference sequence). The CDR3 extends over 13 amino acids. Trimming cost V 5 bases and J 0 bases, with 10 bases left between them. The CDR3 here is CAWERRMNTEAFF. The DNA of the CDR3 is TGTGCCTGGGAACGGCGGATGAACACTGAAGCTTTCTTT. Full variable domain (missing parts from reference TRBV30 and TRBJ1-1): SQTIHQWPATLVQPVGSPLSLECTVEGTSNPNLYWYRQAAGRGLQLLFYSVGIGQISSEVPQNLSASRPQDRQFILSSKKLLLSDSGFYLCAWERRMNTEAFFGQGTRLTVV.

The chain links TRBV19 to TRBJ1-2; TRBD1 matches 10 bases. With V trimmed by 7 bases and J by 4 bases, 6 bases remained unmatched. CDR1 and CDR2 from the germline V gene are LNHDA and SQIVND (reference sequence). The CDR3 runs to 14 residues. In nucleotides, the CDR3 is TGTGCCAGTACCCGGGACAGGGGATTCTATGGCTACACCTTC. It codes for CASTRDRGFYGYTF.